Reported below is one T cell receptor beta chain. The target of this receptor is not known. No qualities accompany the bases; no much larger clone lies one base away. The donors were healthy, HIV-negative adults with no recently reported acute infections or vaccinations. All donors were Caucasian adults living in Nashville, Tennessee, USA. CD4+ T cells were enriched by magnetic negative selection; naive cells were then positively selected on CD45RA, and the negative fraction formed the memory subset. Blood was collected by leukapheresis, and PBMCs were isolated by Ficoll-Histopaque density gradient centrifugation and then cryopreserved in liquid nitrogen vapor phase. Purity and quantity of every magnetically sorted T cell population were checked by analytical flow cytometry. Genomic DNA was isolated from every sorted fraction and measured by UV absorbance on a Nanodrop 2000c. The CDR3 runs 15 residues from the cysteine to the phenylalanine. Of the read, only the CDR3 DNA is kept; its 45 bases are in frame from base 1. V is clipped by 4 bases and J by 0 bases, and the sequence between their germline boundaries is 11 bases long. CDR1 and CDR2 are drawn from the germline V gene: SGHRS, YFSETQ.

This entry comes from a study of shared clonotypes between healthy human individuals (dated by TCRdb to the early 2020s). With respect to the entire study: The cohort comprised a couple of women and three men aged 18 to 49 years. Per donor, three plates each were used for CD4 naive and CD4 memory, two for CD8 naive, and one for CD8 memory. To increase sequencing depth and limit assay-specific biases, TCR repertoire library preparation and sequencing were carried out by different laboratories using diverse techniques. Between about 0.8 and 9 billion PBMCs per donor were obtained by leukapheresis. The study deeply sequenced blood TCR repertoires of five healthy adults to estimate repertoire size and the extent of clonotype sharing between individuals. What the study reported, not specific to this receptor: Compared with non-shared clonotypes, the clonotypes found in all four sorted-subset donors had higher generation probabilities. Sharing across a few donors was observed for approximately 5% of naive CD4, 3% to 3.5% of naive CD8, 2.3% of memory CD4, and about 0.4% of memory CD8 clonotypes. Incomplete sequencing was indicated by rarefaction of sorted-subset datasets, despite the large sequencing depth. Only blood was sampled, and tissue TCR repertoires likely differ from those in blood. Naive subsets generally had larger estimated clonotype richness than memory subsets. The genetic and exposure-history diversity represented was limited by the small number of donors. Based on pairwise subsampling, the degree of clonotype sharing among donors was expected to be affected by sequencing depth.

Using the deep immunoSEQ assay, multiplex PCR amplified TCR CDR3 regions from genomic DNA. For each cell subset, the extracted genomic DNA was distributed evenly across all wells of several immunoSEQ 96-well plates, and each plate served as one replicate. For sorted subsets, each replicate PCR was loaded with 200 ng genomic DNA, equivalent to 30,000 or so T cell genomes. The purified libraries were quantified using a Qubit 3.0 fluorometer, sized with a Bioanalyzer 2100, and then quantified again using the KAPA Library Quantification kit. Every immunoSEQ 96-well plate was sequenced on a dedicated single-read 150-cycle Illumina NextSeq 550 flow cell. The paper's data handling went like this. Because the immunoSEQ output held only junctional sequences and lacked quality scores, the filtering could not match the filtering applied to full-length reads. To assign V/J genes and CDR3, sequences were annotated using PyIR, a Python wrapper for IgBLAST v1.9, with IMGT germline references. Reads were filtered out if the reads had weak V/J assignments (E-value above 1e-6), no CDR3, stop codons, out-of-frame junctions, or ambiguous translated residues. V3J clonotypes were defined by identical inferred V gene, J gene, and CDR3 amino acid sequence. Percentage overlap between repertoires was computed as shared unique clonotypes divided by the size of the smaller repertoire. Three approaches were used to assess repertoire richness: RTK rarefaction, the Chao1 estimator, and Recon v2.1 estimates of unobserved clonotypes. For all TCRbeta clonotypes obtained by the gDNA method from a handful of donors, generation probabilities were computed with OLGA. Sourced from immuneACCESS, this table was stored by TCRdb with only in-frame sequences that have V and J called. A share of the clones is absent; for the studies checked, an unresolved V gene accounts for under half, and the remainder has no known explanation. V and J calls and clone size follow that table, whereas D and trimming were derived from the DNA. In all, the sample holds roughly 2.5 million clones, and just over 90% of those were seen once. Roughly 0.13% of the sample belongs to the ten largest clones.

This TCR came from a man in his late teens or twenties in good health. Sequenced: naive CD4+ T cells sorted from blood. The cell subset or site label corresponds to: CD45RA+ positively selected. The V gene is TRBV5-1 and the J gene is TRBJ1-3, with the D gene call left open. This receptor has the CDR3 CASSPGWGSGNTIYF. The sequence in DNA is TGCGCCAGCAGCCCGGGATGGGGCTCTGGAAACACCATATATTTT. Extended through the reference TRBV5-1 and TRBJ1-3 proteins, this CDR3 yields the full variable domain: KAGVTQTPRYLIKTRGQQVTLSCSPISGHRSVSWYQQTPGQGLQFLFEYFSETQRNKGNFPGRFSGRQFSNSRSEMNVSTLELGDSALYLCASSPGWGSGNTIYFGEGSWLTVV.